This TCR beta chain was recorded in a study of CD8+CD57+ T cells in acquired aplastic anemia. On the study more broadly: Sorting CD4+ and CD8+ cells gave DNA averaging approximately 2.9 ug. Study-level results: Roughly 30 sequences, all CD8+ CDR3, were shared between patients and controls. Levels of CD8+ Simpson's diversity were not significantly distinct in patients versus controls.

Patients chosen for sequencing had shown CD8+CD57+ cell expansion by flow cytometry. The template for TCR beta VDJ and CDR3 sequence profiling was genomic DNA. In TCRdb, the reads were re-called with MiXCR into one record per CDR3 protein. The sample has roughly 200,000 distinct CDR3 sequences, around 60% seen once. V shed 5 bases, J shed 11 bases, and the junction held 5 bases outside the gene matches. Germline CDR1 SGHTA, CDR2 FQGNSA. This CDR3 is built from 12 residues. Regarding this clonotype: Its antigen is unidentified.

The sequencing input was sorted CD4+, CD8+, or CD8+CD57+ T cells (not recorded which) from PBMCs. The chain recombines TRBV7-2 with TRBJ1-5; 8 nucleotides align to TRBD1. The sequence derives from a human donor with aplastic anemia. The CDR3 loop is CASSTKDRAQHF. The CDR3 DNA reads as TGTGCCAGCAGCACCAAGGACAGGGCCCAGCATTTT.